These T cell receptor beta chains were read from a single sample in a study of cytomegalovirus exposure and HLA in healthy donors. Assay: immunoSEQ multiplex PCR; the TCRdb copy retains only in-frame clones and omits some. Of over 200,000 clones listed, about 85% were seen once; the top ten hold around 1.4%. Material: PBMCs. All receptors come from a human donor in good health. The CDR3 runs from the conserved cysteine through the conserved F or W. Fields, in order: V gene, J gene, CDR3 protein.

TRBV7-2	TRBJ1-5	CASHLGGLLNQPQHF
TRBV18	TRBJ1-1	CASSPGQADTEAFF
TRBV19	TRBJ1-5	CASSITASNQPQHF
TRBV6-5	TRBJ2-7	CARGARAGSYEQYF
TRBV6-1	TRBJ2-7	CASNSGAGEQYF
TRBV30	TRBJ2-3	CAWSALGGQGGLAGVRDTQYF
TRBV14	TRBJ1-1	CASSQERSWSTEAFF
TRBV9	TRBJ1-1	CASSVLGGGYTEAFF
TRBV27	TRBJ2-3	CASSLSGLAGVGGDTQYF
TRBV6-5	TRBJ1-3	CASSKGTGGNTIYF
TRBV5-4	TRBJ2-6	CASSLVLASSGANVLTF
TRBV2	TRBJ2-1	CASRGLAGGPNNEQFF
TRBV6-4	TRBJ2-1	CATGGAGGINEQFF
TRBV19	TRBJ1-5	CASSIPSQPQHF
TRBV7-9	TRBJ2-5	CASSLEMGLAGEQETQYF
TRBV4-1	TRBJ1-4	CASSRPGGNEKLFF
TRBV7-2	TRBJ2-7	CASSPDYSSYEQYF
TRBV6-1	TRBJ2-7	CATETRGRSDEQYF
TRBV19	TRBJ1-2	CASSSTTGLNYGYTF
TRBV18	TRBJ1-3	CASSPPAVDRAGNTIYF
TRBV13	TRBJ2-7	CASSLGLAGAYEQYF
TRBV4-1	TRBJ2-1	CASGPGLAGFEQFF
TRBV19	TRBJ1-1	CASSILRSPEAFF
TRBV5-1	TRBJ2-1	CASSAAGAGGNEQFF
TRBV23-1	TRBJ1-2	CASSQSRQIPANYGYTF
TRBV28	TRBJ2-4	CASSLAPQRDRQSKNIQYF
TRBV2	TRBJ2-3	CASSEDNTQYF
TRBV5-5	TRBJ1-4	CASSLEPGGFNEKLFF
TRBV5-1	TRBJ2-7	CASSADRDEQYF
TRBV7-2	TRBJ2-7	CASSLGQGVPYEQYF
TRBV27	TRBJ2-2	CASKPDRITGELFF
TRBV9	TRBJ2-1	CASSVVGSGITYNEQFF
TRBV27	TRBJ1-5	CASTPLRTGGLLVWYQPQHF
TRBV7-2	TRBJ2-1	CASSLVGGTTYNEQFF
TRBV4-3	TRBJ2-1	CASSQDWTGNYNEQFF
TRBV9	TRBJ2-1	CASSSGLAGVTYNEQFF
TRBV19	TRBJ1-5	CASRAQGRNQPQHF
TRBV2	TRBJ2-5	CASTSWGLQETQYF
TRBV7-6	TRBJ2-5	CASSFFSGIETQYF
TRBV7-9	TRBJ2-5	CASSLTLAGQETQYF
TRBV5-6	TRBJ2-1	CASSLVAGEDEQFF
TRBV7-2	TRBJ2-1	CASSHPGSHEQFF
TRBV30	TRBJ2-2	CAWSGQGTGELFF
TRBV6-1	TRBJ2-5	CASSEDGGLQETQYF
TRBV6-6	TRBJ2-3	CASSPKESSSQYF
TRBV20-1	TRBJ1-1	CSASGGSEAFF
TRBV6-1	TRBJ1-5	CASSGTGSPHQPQHF
TRBV6-5	TRBJ2-6	CASRRSGANVLTF
TRBV7-8	TRBJ2-2	CASKTSVGTGELFF
TRBV19	TRBJ2-7	CASSSDRGRWGEQYF
TRBV2	TRBJ1-3	CASTTLPGQGDTIYF
TRBV7-2	TRBJ2-3	CASSLRTADTQYF
TRBV14	TRBJ2-3	CASSQAFFRVDTDTQYF
TRBV6-4	TRBJ2-7	CASRPSILSGRSTYEQYF
TRBV5-1	TRBJ1-4	CASSIQGVKGEKLFF
TRBV7-2	TRBJ2-2	CASSLTRDTGELFF
TRBV28	TRBJ2-3	CASSLSTSGKGADTQYF
TRBV27	TRBJ2-7	CASSLGLAGGYEQYF
TRBV2	TRBJ2-3	CASSEAQREQADTQYF